This note documents a single T cell receptor (beta chain) sequence. The target of this receptor is not known. Base qualities are not recorded, but no much larger clone differs from it by a single base. Its CDR3 holds 13 amino acids, cysteine through phenylalanine. Only the CDR3 region is kept as DNA, spanning 39 bases read in frame from base 1. Deletion took 5 bases off V and 2 bases off J, with a span of 7 bases between the germline ends. Per the germline V gene, SGHVS is the CDR1 and FQNEAQ is the CDR2. Preparation of the library involved the immunoSEQ multiplex PCR assay. Here the immuneACCESS table is served through TCRdb, limited to in-frame sequences with V and J called. Missing clones are a known gap in these copies; in checked studies unresolved V genes cover under half, and the rest lacks a known reason. The sample table lists approximately 88,000 clones, around 94% of them with a count of one. The leading ten clones occupy over 2% of the sample.

This entry belongs to a study of T cell changes during pregnancy in multiple sclerosis (dated by TCRdb to between 2017 and 2020). As for the study more broadly: Changes in the T cell repertoire over the course of pregnancy were examined in this study in women with multiple sclerosis.

This receptor chain uses TRBV7-8 and TRBJ2-1; a confident D gene designation cannot be given. The source is a female donor with multiple sclerosis, enrolled in a pregnancy study. The sequenced sample was peripheral blood, obtained in the first trimester of pregnancy. The CDR3 region: CASSARTYNEQFF. The nucleotide sequence reads TGTGCCAGCAGCGCGAGAACCTACAATGAGCAGTTCTTC.